This T cell receptor (beta chain) is drawn from a study of CD8 T cells in Susac syndrome. Study observations and caveats: A relatively small number of individuals underwent TCR sequencing and HLA analysis.

A note on this clonotype: Its antigen remains unidentified.

In the multiple sclerosis control group, patients were treatment-naive and had stable or active relapsing-remitting disease. The TEMRA cells underwent FACS enrichment, while the CD8+ and CD4+ T cells underwent negative isolation. Roughly 0.45 to 1 ug RNA was reverse transcribed with random hexamers. Amplification of TCR beta CDR3 by immunoSEQ multiplex PCR spanned 54 Vbeta and 13 Jbeta. TCRdb re-derived calls from the immunoSEQ multiplex PCR reads in MiXCR, one entry per CDR3 protein. The sample comprises around 80,000 distinct CDR3 sequences, roughly nine tenths of which are singletons, and 0.5% rests with the top ten. Sequenced input: CD8+ T cells from PBMCs. This sequence was found in a human donor with multiple sclerosis.

CDR3 coding DNA: TGTGCCAGCTCACCACCAACAGGGGGGGGCGAAAAACTGTTTTTT. The encoded protein is CASSPPTGGGEKLFF. The chain employs TRBV18 and TRBJ1-4; 8 bases line up with TRBD1. Losses at the gene ends were 0 bases for V and 8 bases for J; bases not matched to a gene: 5. This CDR3 comprises 15 residues. The germline CDR1 and CDR2 sequences are KGHSH and LQKENI.